The TCR beta chain described here comes from a study of OX40 agonist ivuxolimab in advanced cancers. General study results and limits: In the 0.1-3.0 mg/kg groups, partial responders showed among the lowest expansion. Averaged across samples, CD8+ T cells carried more expanded clones than CD4+ did.

A word on this clone: Its antigen is as yet unknown.

Samples were taken at baseline and on day 1 of cycles 4 and 7. Sequenced by immunoSEQ multiplex PCR; TCRdb stores in-frame clones only, minus some. The sample gives 15,000 or so clones, 75% to 85% of which show up once; around a third is in the top ten. Germline CDR1 SGHAT, CDR2 FQDESV (reference sequence). The CDR3 has 13 amino acids. V lost 6 bases and J lost 7, with 12 bases in between. This material consisted of CD4+ or CD8+ T cells sorted from blood, taken in a trial of the OX40 agonist ivuxolimab. V gene TRBV11-1 combines with J gene TRBJ2-2; D is undetermined. This TCR came from an adult with an advanced solid tumor such as melanoma, head and neck, liver or kidney cancer. CDR3 residues: CASSHSVLGELFF. The DNA of the CDR3 is TGTGCCAGCAGTCACTCGGTCCTCGGGGAGCTGTTTTTT.